The sample holds many counts of the clone carrying this T cell receptor beta chain. TCRdb passed the 5' RACE reads through MiXCR, listing each CDR3 protein once. Of about 52,000 distinct CDR3 sequences in the sample, 6.6% were seen once. Between the trimmed V and J ends, which lost 9 bases and 5 bases, there was a span of 10 bases. Germline CDR1 reads MNHEY; CDR2 reads SVGEGT. The CDR3 loop spans 11 amino acids. The data stem from a study of T cells after yellow fever vaccination. Regarding the study as a whole: Although most clonotypes did not, a small share appeared in both CD4 and CD8 compartments. Peaking on day 5 versus 15, the secondary response was faster but weaker. Abundant clonotypes from the bulk population could contaminate FACS-sorted repertoires.

This chain links TRBV6-2 or TRBV6-3 with TRBJ2-5, with D perhaps TRBD1 (5 bases). This sample comprised CD8+ T cells not binding an NS4B(214-222) dextramer, sorted from PBMCs, obtained roughly seven weeks after the first yellow fever vaccination. This TCR was recovered from a young man who received the YFV17D yellow fever vaccine. CDR3 nucleotides: TGTGCCAGTGGACATGAGGAGACCCAGTACTTC. Protein product: CASGHEETQYF.